Sequencing of this TCR beta chain was carried out in a study of blood T cell repertoires in COVID-19 (TCRdb year 2020). With respect to the entire study: Samples covering the acute and convalescent phases of COVID-19 were provided by collaborators in the United States, Italy and Spain. The prospective study material was composed of cDNA or gDNA derived from T cells, B-cell-depleted T cells, or PBMCs. The dataset comprised deeply sampled blood TCRbeta repertoires from subjects exposed to, actively infected with, or recovered from COVID-19. A freely available public database, intended as a resource for researchers studying the immune response to SARS-CoV-2, is where the repertoires were released. The samples were drawn from two sources: the first 160 participants of the ongoing ImmuneRACE study, and fewer than 1,500 subjects contributed by 6 global collaborators. Sample metadata almost always included a de-identified subject ID, COVID-19 status, age in years and sex. Where available, HLA class I and class II types were obtained from metadata supplied by the sample provider rather than from assay-based typing.

The collaborating institutions used their own protocols to collect whole blood in K2EDTA tubes. For TCRbeta analysis, collaborators shipped samples as frozen whole blood, isolated PBMCs, or DNA extracted from either of those sample types. TCRbeta CDR3 regions were amplified from genomic DNA using the immunoSEQ Assay, a bias-controlled multiplex PCR. Regarding the original processing steps: The number of nucleated cells in each sample was estimated from the amplification of reference gene primers within the assay. Sequence reads were collapsed and filtered to measure the absolute abundance of every unique TCRbeta CDR3 rearrangement. For each sample, productive Simpson clonality was calculated as the square root of Simpson's diversity index across productive rearrangements. The clones in this table, taken by TCRdb from immuneACCESS, are in-frame only. Not every clone is retained; where verified, under half of the shortfall comes from an unresolved V gene, and the cause of the rest is unknown. V, J and clone size derive from that table, while D and trimming were established from the DNA sequence. The sample yields fewer than 300,000 clones; roughly 84% were counted once. Less than 4% of the sample goes to the ten largest clones.

On this clone itself: What antigen it recognizes has not been identified. One base away there is no much larger clone; base qualities are not given.

From cysteine to phenylalanine, the CDR3 is 15 amino acids long. Of the read, only the CDR3 DNA is kept; its 45 bases are in frame from base 1. V loses 6 bases at its end and J loses 7 bases; junction bases beyond the gene matches: 12. The germline V gene provides CDR1 MDHEN and CDR2 SYDVKM. General findings and caveats noted by the study authors: How much clinical and demographic metadata was included differed by source and by participant, and the metadata was provided uncurated.

The TCR was taken from a woman between 18 and 29 years old with acute or convalescent COVID-19. Sequenced input: peripheral blood. The sequence links TRBV28 to TRBJ1-2; 9 nucleotides in the junction match TRBD1. The CDR3 sequence is CASRHTPGQGTGYTF. Here is the DNA: TGTGCCAGCAGACATACCCCTGGACAGGGGACTGGCTACACCTTC.